Detailed here is one T cell receptor (beta chain). Its antigen is as yet unknown. This record comes from a study of beta chain features in type 1 diabetes. Study-level points and caveats: All four CD4+ subsets of Type 1 diabetes patients contained TCRB CDR3s that were moderately but significantly shorter.

cDNA synthesis used the whole RNA isolate, giving expressed TCRB sequences. Some 3.6 million reads was the average for naive, central memory and regulatory T cell samples. Clones were read by immunoSEQ multiplex PCR, and TCRdb kept only the in-frame ones, dropping some. The table has approximately 380,000 clones, about 15% seen once; the top ten hold about 0.018%. The CDR3 spans 16 residues. Trimming took off 4 bases at V and 0 bases at J, with 14 bases between the two ends. Per germline, CDR1 SGHDT and CDR2 YYEEEE. Sorted populations all had greater than 95% purity. The chain has TRBV5-6 and TRBJ2-4; D is unclear. The sequence derives from a young woman in good health. The source material was naive CD4+ T cells from blood. The CDR3: CASSHPTKIAKNIQYF. CDR3 nucleotides: TGTGCCAGCAGCCACCCAACTAAGATAGCCAAAAACATTCAGTACTTC. Combining the CDR3 with reference TRBV5-6 and TRBJ2-4 gives the whole variable domain DAGVTQSPTHLIKTRGQQVTLRCSPKSGHDTVSWYQQALGQGPQFIFQYYEEEERQRGNFPDRFSGHQFPNYSSELNVNALLLGDSALYLCASSHPTKIAKNIQYFGAGTRLSVL.